The 2 T cell receptor beta chains listed next were all sequenced from one sample in a study of cytomegalovirus exposure and HLA in healthy donors (dated by TCRdb to the late 2010s). The library was obtained by the immunoSEQ multiplex PCR assay. For the multiplex PCR, a mixture combining 60 forward primers for TCR Vbeta segments and 13 reverse primers for TCR Jbeta segments was used. The immuneACCESS repertoire file appears here via TCRdb, limited to in-frame rearrangements. These files lack a portion of the clones; in checked studies, under half of the deficit traces to unresolved V genes, and the cause of the others is not known. The table for this sample lists roughly 48,000 clones; about three quarters of them were counted only once. The leading ten clones occupy around 3.1% of the sample. The sample consisted of PBMCs. These receptors originate from a man aged 18 to 29 in good health and CMV-seronegative.

The rearrangement joins TRBV28 to TRBJ1-1; 9 bases line up with TRBD1. The germline gives CDR1 MDHEN, CDR2 SYDVKM. The CDR3 runs 15 residues. The V segment lost 3 bases and the J segment 3 bases; nucleotides outside the gene matches: 5. The CDR3 is CASSFRQGVYTEAFF. CDR3 coding DNA: TGTGCCAGCAGTTTTCGACAGGGGGTTTACACTGAAGCTTTCTTT.

The chain couples TRBV7-2 to TRBJ1-1, with a weak D call TRBD1 (6 bases). V dropped 4 bases and J dropped 10 bases, with 22 bases sitting between them. Per germline, CDR1 SGHTA and CDR2 FQGNSA. The CDR3 runs 15 residues. The chain's CDR3 is CASSSPNRVMGAAFF. The CDR3 nucleotides read TGTGCCAGCAGCTCACCCAATCGGGTAATGGGGGCAGCTTTCTTT. The variable domain in full, with the rest retrieved from reference TRBV7-2 and TRBJ1-1, is GAGVSQSPSNKVTEKGKDVELRCDPISGHTALYWYRQSLGQGLEFLIYFQGNSAPDKSGLPSDRFSAERTGGSVSTLTIQRTQQEDSAVYLCASSSPNRVMGAAFFGQGTRLTVV.